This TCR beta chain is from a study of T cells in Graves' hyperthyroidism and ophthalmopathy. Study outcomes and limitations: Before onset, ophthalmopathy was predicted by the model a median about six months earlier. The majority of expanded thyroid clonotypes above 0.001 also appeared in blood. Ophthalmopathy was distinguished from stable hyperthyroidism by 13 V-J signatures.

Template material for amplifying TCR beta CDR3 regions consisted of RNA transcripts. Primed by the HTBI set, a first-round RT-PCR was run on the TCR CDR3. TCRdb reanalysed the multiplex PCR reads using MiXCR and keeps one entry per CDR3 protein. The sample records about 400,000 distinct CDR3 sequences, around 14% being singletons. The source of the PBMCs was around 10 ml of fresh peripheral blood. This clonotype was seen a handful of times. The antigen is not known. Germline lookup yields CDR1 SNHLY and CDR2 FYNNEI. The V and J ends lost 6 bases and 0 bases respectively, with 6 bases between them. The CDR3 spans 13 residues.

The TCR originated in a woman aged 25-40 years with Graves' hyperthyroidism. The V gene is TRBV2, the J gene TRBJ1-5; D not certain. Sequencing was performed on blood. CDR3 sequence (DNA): TGTGCCAGCAGGGCCGATAGCAATCAGCCCCAGCATTTT. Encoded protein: CASRADSNQPQHF. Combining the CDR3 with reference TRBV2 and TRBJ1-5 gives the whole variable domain EPEVTQTPSHQVTQMGQEVILRCVPISNHLYFYWYRQILGQKVEFLVSFYNNEISEKSEIFDDQFSVERPDGSNFTLKIRSTKLEDSAMYFCASRADSNQPQHFGDGTRLSIL.